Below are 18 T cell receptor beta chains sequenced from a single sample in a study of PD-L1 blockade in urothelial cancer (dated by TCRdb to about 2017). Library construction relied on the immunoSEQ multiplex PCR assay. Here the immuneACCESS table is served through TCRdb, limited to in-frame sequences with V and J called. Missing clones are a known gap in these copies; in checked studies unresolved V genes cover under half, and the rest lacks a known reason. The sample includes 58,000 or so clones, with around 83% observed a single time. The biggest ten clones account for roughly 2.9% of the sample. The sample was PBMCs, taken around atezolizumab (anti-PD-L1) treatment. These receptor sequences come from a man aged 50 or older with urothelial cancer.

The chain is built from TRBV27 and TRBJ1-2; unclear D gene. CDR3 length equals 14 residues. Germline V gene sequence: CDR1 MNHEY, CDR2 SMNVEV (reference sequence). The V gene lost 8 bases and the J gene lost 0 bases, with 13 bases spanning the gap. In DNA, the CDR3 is TGTGCCAGCTCCTCCCACACCTCTAACTATGGCTACACCTTC. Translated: CASSSHTSNYGYTF.

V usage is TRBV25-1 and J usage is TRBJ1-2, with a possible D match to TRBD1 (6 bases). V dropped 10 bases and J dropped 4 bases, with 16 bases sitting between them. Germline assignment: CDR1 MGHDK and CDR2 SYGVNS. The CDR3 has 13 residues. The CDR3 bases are TGTGCCACCTCAGGGGACAACCCCTATGGCTACACCTTC. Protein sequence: CATSGDNPYGYTF.

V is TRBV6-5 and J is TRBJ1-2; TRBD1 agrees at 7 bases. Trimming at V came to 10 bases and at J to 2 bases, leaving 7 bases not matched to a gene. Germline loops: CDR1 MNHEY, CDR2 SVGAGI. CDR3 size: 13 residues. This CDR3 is CATRGGLNYGYTF. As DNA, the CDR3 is TGTGCCACTCGAGGGGGCCTGAACTATGGCTACACCTTC.

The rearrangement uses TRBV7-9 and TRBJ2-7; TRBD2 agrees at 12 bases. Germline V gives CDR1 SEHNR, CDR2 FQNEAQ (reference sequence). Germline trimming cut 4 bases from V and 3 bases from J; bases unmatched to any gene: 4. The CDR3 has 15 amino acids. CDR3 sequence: CASSSKGLAGYEQYF. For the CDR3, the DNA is TGTGCCAGCAGCTCGAAGGGACTAGCGGGCTACGAGCAGTACTTC.

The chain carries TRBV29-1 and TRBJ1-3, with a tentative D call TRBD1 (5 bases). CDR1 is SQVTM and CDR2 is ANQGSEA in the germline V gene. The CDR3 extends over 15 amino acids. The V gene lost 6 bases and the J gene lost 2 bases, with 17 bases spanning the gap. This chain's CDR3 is CSVMDRGVPGNTIYF. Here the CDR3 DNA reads TGCAGCGTAATGGACCGGGGGGTCCCTGGAAACACCATATATTTT.

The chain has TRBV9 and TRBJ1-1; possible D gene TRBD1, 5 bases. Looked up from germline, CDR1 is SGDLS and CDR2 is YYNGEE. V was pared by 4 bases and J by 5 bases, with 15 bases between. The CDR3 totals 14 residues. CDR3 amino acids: CASSPQATWTEAFF. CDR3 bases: TGTGCCAGCAGCCCACAGGCCACGTGGACTGAAGCTTTCTTT.

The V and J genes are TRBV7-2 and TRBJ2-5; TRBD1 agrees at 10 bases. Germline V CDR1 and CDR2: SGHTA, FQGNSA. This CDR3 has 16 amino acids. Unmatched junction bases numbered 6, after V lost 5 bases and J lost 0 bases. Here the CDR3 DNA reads TGTGCCAGCAGCCCCGGACAGGGGGGTAACCAAGAGACCCAGTACTTC. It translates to CASSPGQGGNQETQYF.

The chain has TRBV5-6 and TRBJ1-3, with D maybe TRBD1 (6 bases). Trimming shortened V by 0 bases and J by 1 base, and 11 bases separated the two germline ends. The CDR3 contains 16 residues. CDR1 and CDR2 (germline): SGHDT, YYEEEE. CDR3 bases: TGTGCCAGCAGCTTGGTAACAGGGCTGTCTGGAAACACCATATATTTT. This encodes CASSLVTGLSGNTIYF.

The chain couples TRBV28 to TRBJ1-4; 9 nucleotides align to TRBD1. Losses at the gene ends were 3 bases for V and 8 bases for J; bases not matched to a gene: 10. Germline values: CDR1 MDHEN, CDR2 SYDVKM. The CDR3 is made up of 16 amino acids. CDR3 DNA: TGTGCCAGCAGTTTGACAGGGGGTGGGGGTCGCGAAAAACTGTTTTTT. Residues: CASSLTGGGGREKLFF.

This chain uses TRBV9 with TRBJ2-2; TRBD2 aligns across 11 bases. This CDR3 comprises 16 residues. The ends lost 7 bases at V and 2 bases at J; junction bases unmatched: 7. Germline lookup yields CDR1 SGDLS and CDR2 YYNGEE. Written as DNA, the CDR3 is TGTGCCAGCTCAAGTGGGACTAGCGGTAACACCGGGGAGCTGTTTTTT. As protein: CASSSGTSGNTGELFF.

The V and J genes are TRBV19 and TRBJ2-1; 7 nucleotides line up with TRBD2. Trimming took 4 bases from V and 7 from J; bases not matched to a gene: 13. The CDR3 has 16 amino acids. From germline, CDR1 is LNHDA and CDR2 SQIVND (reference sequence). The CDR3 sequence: CASSTPASGVGNEQFF. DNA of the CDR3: TGTGCCAGTAGTACCCCCGCTAGCGGAGTGGGAAATGAGCAGTTCTTC.

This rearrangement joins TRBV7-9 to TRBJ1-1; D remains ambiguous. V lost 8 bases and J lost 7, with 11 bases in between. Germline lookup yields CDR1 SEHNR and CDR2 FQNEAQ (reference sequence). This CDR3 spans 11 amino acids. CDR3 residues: CASQNEFEAFF. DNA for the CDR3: TGTGCCAGCCAAAACGAGTTTGAAGCTTTCTTT.

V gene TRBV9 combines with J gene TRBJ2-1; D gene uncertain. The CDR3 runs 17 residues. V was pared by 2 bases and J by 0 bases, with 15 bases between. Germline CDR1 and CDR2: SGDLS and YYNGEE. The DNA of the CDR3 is TGTGCCAGCAGCGTTAATGTTCACCACAGCTCCTACAATGAGCAGTTCTTC. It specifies CASSVNVHHSSYNEQFF.

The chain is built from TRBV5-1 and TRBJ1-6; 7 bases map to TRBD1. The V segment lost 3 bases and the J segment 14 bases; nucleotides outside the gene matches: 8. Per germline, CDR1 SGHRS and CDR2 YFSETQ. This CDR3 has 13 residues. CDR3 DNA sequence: TGCGCCAGCAGCTGGGAGACAGGGCTGGCCCTCCACTTT. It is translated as CASSWETGLALHF. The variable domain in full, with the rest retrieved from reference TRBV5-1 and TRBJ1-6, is KAGVTQTPRYLIKTRGQQVTLSCSPISGHRSVSWYQQTPGQGLQFLFEYFSETQRNKGNFPGRFSGRQFSNSRSEMNVSTLELGDSALYLCASSWETGLALHFGNGTRLTVT.

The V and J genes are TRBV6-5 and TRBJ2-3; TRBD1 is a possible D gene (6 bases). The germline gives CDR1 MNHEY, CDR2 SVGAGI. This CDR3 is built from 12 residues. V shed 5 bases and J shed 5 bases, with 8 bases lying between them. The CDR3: CASSVQGDTQYF. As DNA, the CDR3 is TGTGCCAGCAGTGTACAGGGAGATACGCAGTATTTT.

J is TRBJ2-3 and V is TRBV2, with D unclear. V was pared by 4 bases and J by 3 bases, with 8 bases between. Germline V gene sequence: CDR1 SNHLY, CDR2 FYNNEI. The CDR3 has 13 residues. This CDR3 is CASSGHMTDTQYF. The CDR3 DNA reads TGTGCCAGCAGTGGACATATGACAGATACGCAGTATTTT.

The CDR3 is CASGRLTGAEAFF. CDR3 nucleotides: TGTGCCAGCGGGAGACTGACAGGGGCTGAAGCTTTCTTT. V usage is TRBV2 and J usage is TRBJ1-1; 8 nucleotides match TRBD1. V was clipped by 8 bases and J by 6 bases; unmatched bases: 8. Per germline, CDR1 SNHLY and CDR2 FYNNEI. This CDR3 spans 13 amino acids.

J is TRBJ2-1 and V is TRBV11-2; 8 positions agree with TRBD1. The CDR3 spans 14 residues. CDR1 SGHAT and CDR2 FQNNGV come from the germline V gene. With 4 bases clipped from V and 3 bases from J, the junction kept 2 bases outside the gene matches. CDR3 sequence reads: CASSSDRDYNEQFF. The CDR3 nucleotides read TGTGCCAGCAGCTCGGACAGGGACTACAATGAGCAGTTCTTC.